The next 16 T cell receptor beta chains were all read from a single sample in a study of CD8+CD57+ T cells in acquired aplastic anemia. All sequencing subjects had displayed CD8+CD57+ cell expansion on flow cytometry. Template material for TCR beta VDJ and CDR3 profiling consisted of genomic DNA. TCRdb itself ran the reads through MiXCR, one entry per CDR3 protein. The sample records 300,000 or so distinct CDR3 sequences, 56% being singletons. The sequenced sample was sorted CD4+, CD8+, or CD8+CD57+ T cells (not recorded which) from PBMCs. The receptors derive from a human donor with aplastic anemia.

The sample holds many counts of this clonotype. V and J are TRBV5-6 and TRBJ1-1; D may be TRBD1 (5 bases). The CDR3 has 13 residues. Deletions cut 2 bases from V and 3 bases from J, with 8 bases between. CDR1 is SGHDT, CDR2 YYEEEE, per germline. The CDR3 spells CASSFDSDTEAFF. The CDR3 nucleotides are TGTGCCAGCAGCTTTGACAGTGACACTGAAGCTTTCTTT.

As to this clonotype: Without the conserved terminal phenylalanine or tryptophan, this CDR3 likely stems from a read error. The chain employs TRBV6-4 and TRBJ2-7; TRBD1 matches 9 bases. The CDR3 is 13 residues long. V lost 3 bases and J lost 6; bases outside the gene matches: 3. The germline V gene has CDR1 MRHNA and CDR2 SNTAGT. The CDR3 here is CASSETGGSEQYI. The CDR3 DNA sequence: TGTGCCAGCAGTGAGACAGGGGGATCCGAGCAGTACATC.

V and J are TRBV7-3 and TRBJ1-6; D call uncertain. Trimming cost V 3 bases and J 8 bases, with 11 bases left between them. This CDR3 comprises 14 residues. CDR1 and CDR2 from the germline V gene are SGHTA and FQGTGA. In DNA form, the CDR3 reads TGTGCCAGCAGCTTTAAAGGGCAACATTCACCCCTCCACTTT. Translating gives CASSFKGQHSPLHF.

The rearrangement links TRBV6-1 to TRBJ2-7, with D maybe TRBD1 (6 bases). The CDR3 is 12 amino acids. Trimming took 6 bases from V and 4 from J, leaving 10 bases between them. Per the germline V gene, CDR1 is MNHNS and CDR2 is SASEGT. CDR3 residues: CASRSQGYEQYF. The CDR3 nucleotides read TGTGCCAGCAGGTCACAGGGATACGAGCAGTACTTC.

The rearrangement joins TRBV24-1 to TRBJ2-3, with D possibly matching TRBD2 (6 bases). Germline CDR1 is KGHDR and CDR2 is SFDVKD. With 1 base removed from V and 6 bases from J, the gap between germline ends came to 19 bases. The CDR3 consists of 17 residues. The chain's CDR3 is CATSDLYQGGETDTQYF. CDR3 coding DNA: TGTGCCACCAGTGATTTATACCAGGGAGGCGAGACGGATACGCAGTATTTT.

This clonotype was seen repeatedly, ten times or more. The chain combines TRBV6-5 with TRBJ1-2; D not certain. V was cut by 7 bases and J by 1 base, with 10 bases left in between. This CDR3 is built from 13 residues. Germline V gene sequence: CDR1 MNHEY, CDR2 SVGAGI. In DNA, the CDR3 is TGTGCCAGCACTACTCCTGGTAACTATGGCTACACCTTC. As protein: CASTTPGNYGYTF.

The rearrangement uses TRBV14 and TRBJ1-1; 11 nucleotides agree with TRBD1. The CDR3 extends over 17 amino acids. The V gene end was trimmed by 6 bases and the J gene end by 3 bases; junction bases not matched to a gene: 12. From germline, CDR1 is SGHDN and CDR2 FVKESK. The CDR3 bases are TGTGCCAGCAGACGTAATCGGGACAGGGGGTGGGACACTGAAGCTTTCTTT. This gives the protein CASRRNRDRGWDTEAFF.

Regarding this clonotype: Likely a read error: the CDR3 ends without its conserved phenylalanine or tryptophan. The DNA is left out, because the CDR3 cannot be placed on it with certainty; the CDR3 is given as TCRdb lists it. This chain's CDR3 is CATSVLVR. This sequence joins TRBV2 and TRBJ1-1. The CDR3 is 8 residues long, ends included. Per germline, CDR1 SNHLY and CDR2 FYNNEI.

This clonotype appeared a few times. The chain carries TRBV24-1 and TRBJ2-7, with TRBD1 identical over 12 bases. V trimming: 0 bases; J trimming: 5 bases; junction bases outside the gene matches: 10. This CDR3 is built from 18 residues. Germline loops: CDR1 KGHDR, CDR2 SFDVKD. The CDR3 is CATSDLKGQGALSDEQYF. The CDR3 DNA is TGTGCCACCAGTGATTTGAAGGGACAGGGGGCTTTAAGCGACGAGCAGTACTTC.

This clonotype was seen a handful of times. The rearrangement joins TRBV20-1 to TRBJ1-1; D unclear. V shed 4 bases and J shed 6 bases, with 9 bases lying between them. CDR3 size: 11 residues. Germline values: CDR1 DFQATT, CDR2 SNEGSKA (reference sequence). The CDR3 DNA follows: TGCAGTGCTAAAAGGGTACCTGAAGCTTTCTTT. It is translated as CSAKRVPEAFF.

As to this clonotype: No conserved phenylalanine or tryptophan is present at the end of the CDR3, so a read error is the likely explanation. The chain recombines TRBV19 with TRBJ2-7; D call uncertain. Between the trimmed V and J ends, which lost 2 bases and 0 bases, there was a span of 8 bases. The germline V gene has CDR1 LNHDA and CDR2 SQIVND (reference sequence). This CDR3 spans 14 amino acids. CDR3 loop: CASSIRLDSYEQYS. In DNA, the CDR3 is TGTGCCAGTAGTATAAGATTGGACTCCTACGAGCAGTACTCC.

The chain carries TRBV19 and TRBJ2-7; 7 bases line up with TRBD1. CDR3 length equals 14 residues. V trimming: 7 bases; J trimming: 1 base; junction bases outside the gene matches: 7. The germline V gene has CDR1 LNHDA and CDR2 SQIVND (reference sequence). The CDR3 DNA reads TGTGCCAGTATTTCAGGGACAGCTTCCTACGAGCAGTACTTC. Translation: CASISGTASYEQYF.

This clonotype was seen ten or more times. The chain recombines TRBV7-3 with TRBJ2-1; TRBD1 aligns across 8 bases. CDR1 is SGHTA, CDR2 FQGTGA, per germline. The V gene end was trimmed by 1 base and the J gene end by 2 bases; junction bases not matched to a gene: 4. The CDR3 contains 16 residues. The CDR3 loop is CASSLRQGSTYNEQFF. The CDR3 nucleotides read TGTGCCAGCAGCTTAAGACAGGGGTCTACCTACAATGAGCAGTTCTTC.

Note on this clonotype: One junction end does not reproduce the germline sequence, and a read error may be involved. CDR3 sequence reads: CASSSNLLGQDDF. The DNA of the CDR3 is TGTGCCAGCAGCTCCAACCTTCTAGGACAGGACGACTTT. The chain uses TRBV7-9 and TRBJ1-1; 7 bases are shared with TRBD1. Germline values: CDR1 SEHNR, CDR2 FQNEAQ (reference sequence). The CDR3 length is 13 residues.

The chain carries TRBV2 and TRBJ2-7, with 11 bases identical to TRBD2. This CDR3 region has 16 residues. Trimming took 6 bases from V and 3 from J; bases not matched to a gene: 10. Germline assignment: CDR1 SNHLY and CDR2 FYNNEI. CDR3 loop: CASSLPSSGGGYEQYF. CDR3 sequence (DNA): TGTGCCAGCAGCTTACCGAGTAGCGGGGGGGGCTACGAGCAGTACTTC.

This clonotype was detected ten times or more. This sequence joins TRBV9 and TRBJ2-3, with 7 bases identical to TRBD1. The CDR3 is 16 amino acids. Germline V gene data show CDR1 as SGDLS and CDR2 as YYNGEE. V lost 4 bases and J lost 0; bases outside the gene matches: 8. The CDR3 DNA follows: TGTGCCAGCAGCCTTAGACAGGGCCCAAGCACAGATACGCAGTATTTT. This encodes CASSLRQGPSTDTQYF.